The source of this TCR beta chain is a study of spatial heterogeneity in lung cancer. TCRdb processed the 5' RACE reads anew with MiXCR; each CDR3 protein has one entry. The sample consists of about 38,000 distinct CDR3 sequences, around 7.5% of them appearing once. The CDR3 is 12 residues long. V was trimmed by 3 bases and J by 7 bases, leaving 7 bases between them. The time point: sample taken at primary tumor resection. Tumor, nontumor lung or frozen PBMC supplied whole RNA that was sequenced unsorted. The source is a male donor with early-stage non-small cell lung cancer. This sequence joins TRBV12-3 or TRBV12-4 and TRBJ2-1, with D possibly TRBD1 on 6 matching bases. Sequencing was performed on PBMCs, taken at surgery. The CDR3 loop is CASSLGANEQFF. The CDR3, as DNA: TGTGCCAGCAGTTTGGGGGCTAATGAGCAGTTCTTC.